The 3 T cell receptor beta chains given below trace back to one sample, sequenced in a study of spatial heterogeneity in lung cancer. As for time point: sample taken at primary tumor resection. Unsorted tumor, nontumor lung tissue or cryopreserved PBMC supplied the whole RNA. TCRdb fed the 5' RACE reads into MiXCR, producing one record per CDR3 protein. Of 40,000 to 50,000 distinct CDR3 sequences detected, roughly 7.6% appear once; the ten largest clones hold about 13%. This sample comprised PBMCs, obtained at surgery. Every receptor here comes from a female donor with early-stage non-small cell lung cancer.

This chain connects TRBV7-2 to TRBJ1-1; tentative D call: TRBD1 (6 bases). Trimming cost V 3 bases and J 7 bases, with 18 bases left between them. CDR1 and CDR2 (germline): SGHTA, FQGNSA. CDR3 size: 15 residues. The DNA of the CDR3 is TGTGCCAGCAGCTTGCAGACAGGTGGGGGACATGAAGCTTTCTTT. Translation: CASSLQTGGGHEAFF.

This clonotype was seen a handful of times. J is TRBJ2-2 and V is TRBV2, with D unresolved. The CDR3 totals 14 residues. The germline V and J ends were trimmed by 3 bases and 3 bases, with 8 bases remaining between them. Germline CDR1 SNHLY, CDR2 FYNNEI. This chain's CDR3 is CASSETVDTGELFF. CDR3 bases: TGTGCCAGCAGTGAGACGGTGGACACCGGGGAGCTGTTTTTT.

This clonotype showed up many times. CDR3 in DNA: TGCAGCGTTGGACAGGGTCCCTGGGGCCAGTACTTC. Protein sequence: CSVGQGPWGQYF. The chain couples TRBV29-1 to TRBJ2-5; TRBD1 matches 7 bases. The germline gives CDR1 SQVTM, CDR2 ANQGSEA. V shed 4 bases and J 10 bases; nucleotides not matched to a gene: 9. The CDR3 spans 12 residues.